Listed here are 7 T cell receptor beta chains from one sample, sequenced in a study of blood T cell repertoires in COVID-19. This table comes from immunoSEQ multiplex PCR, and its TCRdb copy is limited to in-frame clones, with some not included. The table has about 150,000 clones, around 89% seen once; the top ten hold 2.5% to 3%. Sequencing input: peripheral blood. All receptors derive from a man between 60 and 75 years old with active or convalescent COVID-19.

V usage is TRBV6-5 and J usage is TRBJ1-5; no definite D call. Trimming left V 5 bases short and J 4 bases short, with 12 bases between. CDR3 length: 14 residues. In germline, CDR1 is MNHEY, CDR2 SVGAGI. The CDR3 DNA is TGTGCCAGCAGTCGGGTAGGAGATAATCAGCCCCAGCATTTT. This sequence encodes CASSRVGDNQPQHF.

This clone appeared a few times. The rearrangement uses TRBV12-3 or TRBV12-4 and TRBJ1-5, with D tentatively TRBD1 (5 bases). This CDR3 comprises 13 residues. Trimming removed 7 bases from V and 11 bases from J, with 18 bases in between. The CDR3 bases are TGTGCCAGCATCGCGGGGCAGGGCGCGGCCCAGCATTTT. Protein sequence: CASIAGQGAAQHF.

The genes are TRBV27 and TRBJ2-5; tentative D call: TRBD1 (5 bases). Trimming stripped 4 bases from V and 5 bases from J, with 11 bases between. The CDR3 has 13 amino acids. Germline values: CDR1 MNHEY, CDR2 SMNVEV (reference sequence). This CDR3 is CASSWAGWETQYF. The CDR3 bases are TGTGCCAGCAGTTGGGCAGGGTGGGAGACCCAGTACTTC.

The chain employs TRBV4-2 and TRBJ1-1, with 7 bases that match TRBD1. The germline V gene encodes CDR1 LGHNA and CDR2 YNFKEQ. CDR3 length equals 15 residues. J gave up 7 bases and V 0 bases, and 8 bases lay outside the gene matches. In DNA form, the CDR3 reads TGTGCCAGCAGCCAAGAAGGCGGAGGGGGCGGTGAAGCTTTCTTT. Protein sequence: CASSQEGGGGGEAFF.

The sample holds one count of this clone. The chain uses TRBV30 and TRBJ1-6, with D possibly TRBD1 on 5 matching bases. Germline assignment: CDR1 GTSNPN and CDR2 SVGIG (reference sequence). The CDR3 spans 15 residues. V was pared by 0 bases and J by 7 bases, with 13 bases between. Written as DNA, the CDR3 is TGTGCCTGGAGTGTGGGGGGGACGGGAAATTCACCCCTCCACTTT. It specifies CAWSVGGTGNSPLHF.

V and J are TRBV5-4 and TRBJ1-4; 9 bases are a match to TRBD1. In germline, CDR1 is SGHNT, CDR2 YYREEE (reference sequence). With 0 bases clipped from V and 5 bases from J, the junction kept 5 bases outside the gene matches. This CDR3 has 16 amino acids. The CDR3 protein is CASSLDAGTGNEKLFF. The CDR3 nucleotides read TGTGCCAGCAGCTTGGACGCCGGGACAGGGAATGAAAAACTGTTTTTT.

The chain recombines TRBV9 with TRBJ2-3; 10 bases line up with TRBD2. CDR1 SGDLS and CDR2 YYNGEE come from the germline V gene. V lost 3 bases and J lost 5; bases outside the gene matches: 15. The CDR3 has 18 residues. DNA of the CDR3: TGTGCCAGCAGCGCTTGGTCCGGAAGCGGGGGGGCTCTAGATACGCAGTATTTT. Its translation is CASSAWSGSGGALDTQYF.